This TCR beta chain was sequenced in a study of T cell responses to AZD1222 COVID-19 vaccine. Study-level results: With dominance at 160-218 and 743-854, vaccine-associated CD4 TCRs spanned spike. Baseline antibody screening turned up just five to seven seropositive AZD1222 recipients. An increase in Spike-specific TCR breadth and depth was observed after two AZD1222 doses. Repertoires were sampled only after the peak T cell response.

CDR1 and CDR2 (germline): SGHNT, YYREEE (reference sequence). V gave up 4 bases and J gave up 4 bases; unmatched junction bases: 7. The CDR3 is 14 amino acids. About this clone: As yet, its antigen is unknown.

Here immunoSEQ multiplex PCR was the method, and the copy in TCRdb shows in-frame clones only, minus some. This sample has about 150,000 clones; around 89% occur once, and the top ten carry about 3.3%. This chain connects TRBV5-4 to TRBJ1-2; 7 nucleotides align to TRBD1. The receptor comes from an adult in good health. The source was peripheral blood, collected on day 0 of MenACWY control vaccination. The CDR3: CASSVPQGGYGYTF. The CDR3 DNA follows: TGTGCCAGCAGCGTTCCCCAGGGGGGCTATGGCTACACCTTC.